This T cell receptor (beta chain) was sequenced in a study of cytomegalovirus exposure and HLA in healthy donors. Study results and limitations: Cytomegalovirus-associated status was assigned to some 160 TCR beta chains. The authors confirmed in vitro that three CMV-associated chains were specific for CMV antigens. The study found most TCR sequences rare, yet found some public TCRs in many donors.

The V segment lost 6 bases and the J segment 8 bases; nucleotides outside the gene matches: 4. This CDR3 is built from 13 residues. From germline, CDR1 is MNHEY and CDR2 SVGAGI. The PCR was carried out with 60 Vbeta primers and 13 Jbeta primers. Data came from immunoSEQ multiplex PCR; TCRdb stores just in-frame clones and leaves some out. The sample records 100,000 to 150,000 clones, roughly 71% being singletons. With respect to this clone: Its cognate antigen is unknown.

Specimen: PBMCs. This chain uses TRBV6-5 with TRBJ1-6, with TRBD1 matching over 7 bases. This clonotype was obtained from a woman in her forties or fifties in good health and CMV-seropositive. The CDR3, as DNA: TGTGCCAGCAGGAGGGACAGCTATTCACCCCTCCACTTT. It yields the protein CASRRDSYSPLHF.